This T cell receptor (beta chain) came from a study of cytomegalovirus exposure and HLA in healthy donors. The primer mix had 60 Vbeta and 13 Jbeta primers. The data were produced by immunoSEQ multiplex PCR, yet TCRdb's version contains in-frame clones alone and is incomplete. Of about 160,000 clones listed, 70% to 80% were seen once; the top ten hold about 3.8%. CDR1 is SGHRS, CDR2 YFSETQ, per germline. The CDR3 length is 12 residues. Trimming stripped 2 bases from V and 8 bases from J, with 10 bases between. The receptor was derived from a man aged 30 to 39 in good health and CMV-seropositive. The chain employs TRBV5-1 and TRBJ1-1; D ambiguous. The sample was PBMCs. CDR3 amino acids: CASSFRGSEAFF. The CDR3 nucleotides read TGCGCCAGCAGCTTTCGGGGTTCAGAAGCTTTCTTT.